This T cell receptor beta chain was profiled in a study of T-cell memory formation after mild COVID-19. In TCRdb, the 5' RACE reads were re-called with MiXCR into one record per CDR3 protein. This table has roughly 550,000 distinct CDR3 sequences, roughly 20% appearing once. Sequenced material: PBMCs or a T cell subset sorted from them (not recorded which). The receptor was derived from an adult woman who had mild COVID-19 (a few samples of this study predate the infection). Cell type and time point are not known.

In nucleotides, the CDR3 is TGTGCCATCAGTGAGTCTCCGAACACTGAAGCTTTCTTT. It specifies CAISESPNTEAFF. The chain recombines TRBV10-3 with TRBJ1-1; D is ambiguous. Looked up from germline, CDR1 is ENHRY and CDR2 is SYGVKD. Trimming removed 0 bases at V and 1 base at J, with 3 bases between. The CDR3 contains 13 residues.